This T cell receptor beta chain was captured in a study of shared clonotypes between healthy human individuals. Clones were sequenced by immunoSEQ multiplex PCR, and TCRdb holds only the in-frame ones, with some missing. Counted here are more than 2 million clones, 85% to 95% occurring once; the ten biggest clones make up 0.13%. Germline V gene sequence: CDR1 SEHNR, CDR2 FQNEAQ (reference sequence). The J segment lost 6 bases and the V segment lost 5 bases, leaving 8 bases of the junction unmatched. This CDR3 comprises 15 residues. The gene calls are TRBV7-9 and TRBJ1-5, with TRBD1 matching 9 bases. Sequenced sample: naive CD4+ T cells sorted from blood. The sample's subset: CD45RA+ positively selected. The sequence was obtained from a man aged 18 to 35 in good health. The chain's CDR3 is CASSQTGGSGQPQHF. CDR3 nucleotide sequence: TGTGCCAGCAGCCAGACAGGGGGGTCGGGTCAGCCCCAGCATTTT.